This T cell receptor beta chain is drawn from a study of Graves' ophthalmopathy and Graves' hyperthyroidism (dated by TCRdb to the late 2010s). Describing the broader study: Peripheral blood was collected before any treatment was given, at the time of initial diagnosis. The study used TCR beta repertoire signatures to distinguish Graves' ophthalmopathy from Graves' hyperthyroidism and to predict progression to ophthalmopathy. In total, 120 to 150 blood samples were TCR-sequenced: some 43 ophthalmopathy, some 72 hyperthyroidism and roughly 17 hyperthyroidism-to-ophthalmopathy patients. A discovery set of 100 patients (around 45 ophthalmopathy, about 55 stable hyperthyroidism) was enrolled to explore V-J signatures distinguishing ophthalmopathy from hyperthyroidism. For independent validation, a separate cohort was made up of about 18 hyperthyroidism patients plus 17 patients who later progressed from hyperthyroidism to ophthalmopathy. In roughly 6 hyperthyroidism patients, T-cell repertoires of thyroid tissue and blood were compared. Following sampling, methimazole starting at 30 mg daily was administered to hyperthyroidism patients, and high-dose intravenous methylprednisolone was administered to ophthalmopathy patients. Here is what the overall study found, with its caveats: In validation, the model predicted ophthalmopathy progression with more than 70% sensitivity and roughly 72% specificity; 12 predicted patients were CT-confirmed with GO in a median of about 6.1 months. Most expanded thyroid clonotypes with a frequency above 0.001 also appeared in blood, which suggests that blood repertoires may reflect the immune response in the thyroid. No statistical method was used to set the sample size in advance, and the investigators knew which group each participant was assigned to. Ophthalmopathy was separated from stable hyperthyroidism by the 13-signature model with around 89% sensitivity and around 81% specificity in cross-validation and with 80%/75% in the test set.

Patients with ophthalmopathy had moderately to severely active disease, with a Clinical Activity Score of 3 or more, a NOSPECS grade of 4 or more, and a disease duration of less than 3 months. Patients with other autoimmune diseases, uncontrolled infections, pregnancy or lactation were excluded. Diagnosis was based on clinical symptoms, serum thyroxine, TRAb, thyroid ultrasound and orbital computed tomography. Ficoll-Paque density gradient centrifugation was used to isolate PBMCs from approximately 10 ml of fresh peripheral blood. Trizol reagent was used to extract the total RNA, and its quality was then checked on an Agilent 2100 Bioanalyzer. The CDR3 starts with the cysteine, ends with the phenylalanine, and has 15 residues. The kept DNA is CDR3 alone, 45 bases in frame from the first base. Cut back by 8 bases and 4 bases, the V and J ends lie 18 bases apart. For repertoire sequencing, TCR beta CDR3 regions were amplified from RNA transcripts. HTBI primers and the Qiagen OneStep RT-PCR kit were used in a first-round RT-PCR, which was followed by a second-round multiplex PCR, size selection and purification. Libraries were sequenced paired-end with 100 bp reads on an Illumina HiSeq2000. In the paper's pipeline: SOAPnuke was used to process the reads, throwing out any read that had adapters, had uncalled bases, had a mean Phred below 15, or lacked an exact constant-primer or identifier match. COPE v1.2.5 was used to merge high-quality paired reads. Clonotypes were defined as unique nucleotide sequences and were aligned to IMGT TRB V, D and J references using MiTCR v1.1. The analysis was limited to V-J combinations with a frequency above 0.0001, which together covered approximately 99% of repertoires. For each V-J combination, a TCR clonal expansion and chaos score was defined as the ratio of F50 clonal expansion to chaos observed in the TCRdist matrix. Features were reduced by Welch's t-statistics and random forest to about a dozen V-J combinations, which fed a naive Bayes classifier. The similarity between thyroid and blood repertoires was quantified using the Morisita-Horn index. TCRdb reran the public reads through fastp at Q25 and MiXCR, keeping productive beta chains. Entries that share a CDR3 protein sequence are merged under the most common genes and DNA. The V and J calls and clone size come from TCRdb's table, not from the authors' own analysis. Across this sample there are 600,000 to 700,000 distinct CDR3 sequences, with over 40% seen only once. The ten largest clonotypes hold around 3% of the sample.

Concerning this clonotype itself: What antigen it recognizes has not been identified. There are no base qualities to consult, and no much larger clone falls within one base.

The rearrangement combines TRBV12-3 or TRBV12-4 with TRBJ1-5, with the D gene call left open. The sequence was obtained from an adult man with Graves' ophthalmopathy. The sample taken for sequencing was peripheral blood. The sequenced DNA: TGTGCCAGCTCACCTGGAGACCGGGATAATCAGCCCCAGCATTTT. The translation is CASSPGDRDNQPQHF.